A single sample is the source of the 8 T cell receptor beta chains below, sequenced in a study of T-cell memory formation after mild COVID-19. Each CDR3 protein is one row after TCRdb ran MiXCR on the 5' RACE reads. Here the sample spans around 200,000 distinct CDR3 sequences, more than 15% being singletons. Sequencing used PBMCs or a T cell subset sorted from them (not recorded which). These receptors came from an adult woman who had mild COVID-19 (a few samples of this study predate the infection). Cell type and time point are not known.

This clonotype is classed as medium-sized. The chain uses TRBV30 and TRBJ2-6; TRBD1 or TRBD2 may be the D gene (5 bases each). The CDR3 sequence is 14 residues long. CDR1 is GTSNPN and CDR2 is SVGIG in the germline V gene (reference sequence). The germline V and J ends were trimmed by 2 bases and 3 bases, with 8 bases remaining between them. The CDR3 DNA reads TGTGCCTGGAGTCGGGACCATGGGGCCAACGTCCTGACTTTC. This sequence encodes CAWSRDHGANVLTF.

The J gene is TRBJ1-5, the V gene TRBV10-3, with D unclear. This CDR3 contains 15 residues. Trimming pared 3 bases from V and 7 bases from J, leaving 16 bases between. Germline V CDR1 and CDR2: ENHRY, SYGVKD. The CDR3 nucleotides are TGTGCCATCAGTGAAGGGTCGGCAGTGCGACAGCCCCAGCATTTT. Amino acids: CAISEGSAVRQPQHF.

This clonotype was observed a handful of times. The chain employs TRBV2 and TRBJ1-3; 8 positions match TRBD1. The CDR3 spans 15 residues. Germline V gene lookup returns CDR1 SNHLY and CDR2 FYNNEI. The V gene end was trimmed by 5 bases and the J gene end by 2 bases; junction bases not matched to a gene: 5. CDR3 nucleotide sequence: TGTGCCAGCAGTCCGGACAGGGTTGCTGGAAACACCATATATTTT. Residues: CASSPDRVAGNTIYF.

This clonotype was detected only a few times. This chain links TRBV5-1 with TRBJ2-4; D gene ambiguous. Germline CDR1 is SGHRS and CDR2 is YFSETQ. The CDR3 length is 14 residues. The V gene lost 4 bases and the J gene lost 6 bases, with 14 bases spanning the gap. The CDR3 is CASSASSHSNIQYF. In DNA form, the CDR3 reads TGCGCCAGCAGCGCGAGTAGTCACTCAAACATTCAGTACTTC.

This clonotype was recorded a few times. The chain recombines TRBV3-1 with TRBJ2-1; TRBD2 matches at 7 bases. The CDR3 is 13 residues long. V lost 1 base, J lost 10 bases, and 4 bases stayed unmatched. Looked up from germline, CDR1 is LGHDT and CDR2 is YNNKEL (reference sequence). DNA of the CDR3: TGTGCCAGCAGCCAAGTGGCTAGCGGAGAGCAGTTCTTC. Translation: CASSQVASGEQFF.

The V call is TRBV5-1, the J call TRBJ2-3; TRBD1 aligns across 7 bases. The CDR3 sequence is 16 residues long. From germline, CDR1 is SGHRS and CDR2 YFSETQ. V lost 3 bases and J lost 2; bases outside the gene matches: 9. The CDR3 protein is CASSSYRDSFTDTQYF. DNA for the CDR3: TGCGCCAGCAGCTCCTACCGGGACAGTTTCACAGATACGCAGTATTTT. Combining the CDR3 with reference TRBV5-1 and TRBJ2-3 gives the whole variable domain KAGVTQTPRYLIKTRGQQVTLSCSPISGHRSVSWYQQTPGQGLQFLFEYFSETQRNKGNFPGRFSGRQFSNSRSEMNVSTLELGDSALYLCASSSYRDSFTDTQYFGPGTRLTVL.

CDR3 DNA sequence: TGTGCCAGCAGCTTATCCGGAAGGCGAGACGAGCAGTACTTC. Translated, it gives CASSLSGRRDEQYF. The rearrangement uses TRBV7-2 and TRBJ2-7, with unresolved D. Germline values: CDR1 SGHTA, CDR2 FQGNSA. The CDR3 has 14 amino acids. Trimming shortened V by 2 bases and J by 5 bases, and 13 bases separated the two germline ends.

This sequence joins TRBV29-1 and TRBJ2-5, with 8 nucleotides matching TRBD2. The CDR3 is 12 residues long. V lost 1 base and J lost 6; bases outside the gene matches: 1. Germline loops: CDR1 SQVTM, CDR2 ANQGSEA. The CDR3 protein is CSVEGGRKTQYF. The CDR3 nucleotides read TGCAGCGTTGAAGGCGGGAGGAAGACCCAGTACTTC.